This T cell receptor (beta chain) was retrieved from a study of T cells after yellow fever vaccination. TCR cDNA, made by 5'RACE template switching, carried an added universal primer site and UMIs. One entry per CDR3 protein, called by TCRdb with MiXCR from the 5' RACE reads. The data hold hundreds of thousands of distinct CDR3 sequences, with roughly 14% observed a single time. The germline gives CDR1 SGDLS, CDR2 YYNGEE. Trimming stripped 2 bases from V and 1 base from J, with 9 bases between. The CDR3 has 14 residues. This clonotype appeared a few times. Its antigen is unidentified. General study results and limits: Clonotypes appearing in both CD4 and CD8 compartments existed, and their share was small. Once the booster was given, most primary-vaccination clones reappeared, at around 95% for CD4 and more than 85% for CD8. High-abundance clonotypes from the bulk population could contaminate FACS-sorted repertoires.

The TCR was taken from a man aged 30 to 39 who received the YFV17D yellow fever vaccine. The chain is built from TRBV9 and TRBJ2-5; no clear D. The source material was PBMCs, sampled on the day of the yellow fever booster vaccination. The CDR3 bases are TGTGCCAGCAGCGTTGGCGATCTCCAAGAGACCCAGTACTTC. Translation gives CASSVGDLQETQYF.